The 6 T cell receptor beta chains listed next were all sequenced from one sample in a study of blood T cells in healthy people across ages. A second PCR, run for roughly 7 to 12 cycles, used a sample-barcoded 5' primer plus a J-beta primer mix. TCRdb ran MiXCR on the 5' RACE reads and lists one entry per CDR3 protein. The sample contains about 940,000 distinct CDR3 sequences, 48% of which appear only once. The sequenced sample consisted of blood. The receptors here all came from a man younger than 45 in good health.

This rearrangement joins TRBV6-2 or TRBV6-3 to TRBJ2-3, with D perhaps TRBD2 (5 bases). Trimming stripped 3 bases from V and 7 bases from J, with 8 bases between. CDR3 length: 12 residues. CDR1 is MNHEY, CDR2 SVGEGT, per germline. The CDR3 region has the DNA TGTGCCAGCAGTTATGAGGGAAATACGCAGTATTTT. Residues: CASSYEGNTQYF.

This clonotype appeared a few times. The rearrangement joins TRBV14 to TRBJ2-1, with 7 bases that match TRBD1. The CDR3 has 11 residues. From germline, CDR1 is SGHDN and CDR2 FVKESK. V lost 4 bases and J lost 13; bases outside the gene matches: 4. The CDR3 here is CASSRGTVQFF. The CDR3 nucleotides are TGTGCCAGCAGCCGGGGGACAGTTCAGTTCTTC.

The chain couples TRBV12-3 or TRBV12-4 to TRBJ1-6, with 7 bases that match TRBD1. The CDR3 length is 15 residues. Trimming removed 5 bases from V and 7 bases from J; junction bases left unmatched: 8. CDR3 amino acids: CASSTGTESNSPLHF. DNA of the CDR3: TGTGCCAGCAGTACCGGGACAGAATCCAATTCACCCCTCCACTTT.

The chain uses TRBV7-2 and TRBJ2-1; D tentatively reads TRBD1 or TRBD2 (5 bases each). The CDR3 runs 15 residues. Germline V CDR1 and CDR2: SGHTA, FQGNSA. V was clipped by 3 bases and J by 4 bases, with 13 bases between them. The chain's CDR3 is CASSFTGTAYNEQFF. The CDR3 nucleotides read TGTGCCAGCAGCTTTACCGGGACGGCTTACAATGAGCAGTTCTTC.

The V call is TRBV11-1, the J call TRBJ2-4, with TRBD1 identical over 8 bases. Matching the DNA end better, TRBJ2-7 makes the J call doubtful. Germline V gene data show CDR1 as SGHAT and CDR2 as FQDESV (reference sequence). CDR3 length: 15 residues. This CDR3 reads CASSKSGTGAYEQYF. CDR3 DNA sequence: TGTGCCAGCAGCAAATCCGGGACAGGAGCCTACGAGCAGTACTTC.

This sequence joins TRBV5-1 and TRBJ1-2; TRBD1 might be the D (5 bases). V was pared by 0 bases and J by 6 bases, with 15 bases between. Germline CDR1 and CDR2: SGHRS and YFSETQ. The CDR3 is 15 residues long. CDR3 nucleotides: TGCGCCAGCAGCTTGGCCGTATCGGCAGGGAATGGCTACACCTTC. As protein: CASSLAVSAGNGYTF.